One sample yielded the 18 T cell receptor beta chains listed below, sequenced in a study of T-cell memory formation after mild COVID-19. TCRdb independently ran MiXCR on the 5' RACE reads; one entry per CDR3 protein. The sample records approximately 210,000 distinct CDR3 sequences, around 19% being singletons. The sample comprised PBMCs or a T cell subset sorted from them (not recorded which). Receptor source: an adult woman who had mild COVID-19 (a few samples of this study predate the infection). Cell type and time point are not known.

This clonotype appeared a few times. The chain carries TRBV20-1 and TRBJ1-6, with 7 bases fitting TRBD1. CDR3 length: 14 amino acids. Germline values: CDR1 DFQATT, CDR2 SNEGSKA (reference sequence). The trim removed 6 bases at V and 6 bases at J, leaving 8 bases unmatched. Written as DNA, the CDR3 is TGCAGTGCAAAGAGGGGGCAGAGTAATTCACCCCTCCACTTT. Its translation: CSAKRGQSNSPLHF.

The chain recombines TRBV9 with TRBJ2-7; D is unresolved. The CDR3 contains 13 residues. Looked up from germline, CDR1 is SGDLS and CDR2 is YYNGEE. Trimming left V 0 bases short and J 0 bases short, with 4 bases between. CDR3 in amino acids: CASSVGGSYEQYF. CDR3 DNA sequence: TGTGCCAGCAGCGTAGGGGGCTCCTACGAGCAGTACTTC.

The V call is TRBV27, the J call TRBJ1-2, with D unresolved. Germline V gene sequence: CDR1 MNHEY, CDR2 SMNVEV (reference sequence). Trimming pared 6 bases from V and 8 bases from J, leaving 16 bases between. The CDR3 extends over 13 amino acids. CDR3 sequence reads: CASSSERARGYTF. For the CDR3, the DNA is TGTGCCAGCAGCTCCGAGCGGGCTAGGGGCTACACCTTC.

CDR3 amino acids: CASSPPSGFGEKLFF. Written as DNA, the CDR3 is TGTGCCAGCTCACCACCATCAGGGTTCGGGGAAAAACTGTTTTTT. V and J are TRBV18 and TRBJ1-4; a weak D match, TRBD1 (5 bases). Germline loops: CDR1 KGHSH, CDR2 LQKENI. The CDR3 covers 15 residues. Trimming removed 0 bases from V and 8 bases from J, with 13 bases in between.

The CDR3 DNA reads TGTGCCAGCAGCCATAGCGGAGGGGGAGGTACGCAGTATTTT. Translating gives CASSHSGGGGTQYF. The chain is built from TRBV5-4 and TRBJ2-3; perhaps D is TRBD1 or TRBD2 (6 bases each). V was clipped by 4 bases and J by 8 bases, with 17 bases between them. The CDR3 runs to 14 residues. CDR1 and CDR2 from the germline V gene are SGHNT and YYREEE (reference sequence).

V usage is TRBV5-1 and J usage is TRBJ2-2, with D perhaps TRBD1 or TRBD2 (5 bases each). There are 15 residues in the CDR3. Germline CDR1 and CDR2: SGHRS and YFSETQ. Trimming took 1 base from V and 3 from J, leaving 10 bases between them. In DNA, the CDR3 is TGCGCCAGCAGCTTGATCCCGGGACACACCGGGGAGCTGTTTTTT. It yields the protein CASSLIPGHTGELFF.

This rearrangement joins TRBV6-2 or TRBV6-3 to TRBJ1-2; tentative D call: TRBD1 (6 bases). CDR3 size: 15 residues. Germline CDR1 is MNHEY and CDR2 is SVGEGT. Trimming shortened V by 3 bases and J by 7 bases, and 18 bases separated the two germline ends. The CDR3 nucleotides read TGTGCCAGCAGTTATGGGCAGGGGCATGCAGCTGGCTACACCTTC. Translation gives CASSYGQGHAAGYTF.

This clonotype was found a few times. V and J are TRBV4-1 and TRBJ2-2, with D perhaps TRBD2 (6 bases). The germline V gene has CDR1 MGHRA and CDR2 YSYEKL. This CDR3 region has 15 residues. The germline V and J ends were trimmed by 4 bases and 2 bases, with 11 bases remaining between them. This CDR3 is CASSRLGLNTGELFF. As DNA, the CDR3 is TGCGCCAGCAGCCGGCTGGGACTTAACACCGGGGAGCTGTTTTTT.

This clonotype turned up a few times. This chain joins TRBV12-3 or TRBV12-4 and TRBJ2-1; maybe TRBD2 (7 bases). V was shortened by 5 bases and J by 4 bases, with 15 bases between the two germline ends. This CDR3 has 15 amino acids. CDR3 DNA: TGTGCCAGCAGTGGAAGGGGGAGGGGGTACAATGAGCAGTTCTTC. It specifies CASSGRGRGYNEQFF.

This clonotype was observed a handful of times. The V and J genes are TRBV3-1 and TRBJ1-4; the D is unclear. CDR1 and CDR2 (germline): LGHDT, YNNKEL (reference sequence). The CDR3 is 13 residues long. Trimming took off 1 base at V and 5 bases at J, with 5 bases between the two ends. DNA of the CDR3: TGTGCCAGCAGCCAAGTACACAATGAAAAACTGTTTTTT. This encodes CASSQVHNEKLFF.

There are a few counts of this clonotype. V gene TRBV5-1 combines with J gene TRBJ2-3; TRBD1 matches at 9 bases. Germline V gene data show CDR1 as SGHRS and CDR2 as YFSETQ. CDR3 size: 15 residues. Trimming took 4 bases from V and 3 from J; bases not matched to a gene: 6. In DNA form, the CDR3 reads TGCGCCAGCAGCGCGGACAGGGGTCCGACAGATACGCAGTATTTT. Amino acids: CASSADRGPTDTQYF.

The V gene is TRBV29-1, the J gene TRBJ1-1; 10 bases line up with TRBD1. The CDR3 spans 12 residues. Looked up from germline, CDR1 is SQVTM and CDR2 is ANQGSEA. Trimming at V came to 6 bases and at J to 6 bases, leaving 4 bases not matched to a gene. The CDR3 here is CSVQTGGPEAFF. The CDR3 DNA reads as TGCAGCGTGCAGACAGGGGGCCCTGAAGCTTTCTTT.

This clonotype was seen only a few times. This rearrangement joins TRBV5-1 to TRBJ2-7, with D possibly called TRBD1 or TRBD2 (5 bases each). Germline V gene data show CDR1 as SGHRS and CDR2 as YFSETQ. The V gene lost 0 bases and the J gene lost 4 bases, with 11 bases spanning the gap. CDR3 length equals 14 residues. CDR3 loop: CASSLGGTNYEQYF. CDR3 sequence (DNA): TGCGCCAGCAGCTTGGGAGGGACCAATTACGAGCAGTACTTC. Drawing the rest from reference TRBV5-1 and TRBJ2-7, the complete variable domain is KAGVTQTPRYLIKTRGQQVTLSCSPISGHRSVSWYQQTPGQGLQFLFEYFSETQRNKGNFPGRFSGRQFSNSRSEMNVSTLELGDSALYLCASSLGGTNYEQYFGPGTRLTVT.

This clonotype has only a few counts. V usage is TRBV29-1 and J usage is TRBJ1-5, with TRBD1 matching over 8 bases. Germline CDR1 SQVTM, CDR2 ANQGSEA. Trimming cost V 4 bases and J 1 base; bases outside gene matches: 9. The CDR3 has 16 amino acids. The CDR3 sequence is CSVVTGGSNSNQPQHF. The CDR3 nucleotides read TGCAGCGTTGTAACAGGGGGGTCTAACAGCAATCAGCCCCAGCATTTT.

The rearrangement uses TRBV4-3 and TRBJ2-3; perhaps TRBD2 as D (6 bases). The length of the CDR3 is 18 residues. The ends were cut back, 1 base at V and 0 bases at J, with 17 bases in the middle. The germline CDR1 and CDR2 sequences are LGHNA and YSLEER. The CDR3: CASSQAISAGKSTDTQYF. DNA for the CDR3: TGCGCCAGCAGCCAAGCCATATCGGCGGGGAAAAGCACAGATACGCAGTATTTT.

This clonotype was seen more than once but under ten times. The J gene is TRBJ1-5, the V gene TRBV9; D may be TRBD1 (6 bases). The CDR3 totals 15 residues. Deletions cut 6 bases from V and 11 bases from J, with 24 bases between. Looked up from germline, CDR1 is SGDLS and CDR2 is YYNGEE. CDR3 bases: TGTGCCAGCACCGTTTCCGGGACACCGCGGGAGACCCAGCATTTT. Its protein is CASTVSGTPRETQHF.

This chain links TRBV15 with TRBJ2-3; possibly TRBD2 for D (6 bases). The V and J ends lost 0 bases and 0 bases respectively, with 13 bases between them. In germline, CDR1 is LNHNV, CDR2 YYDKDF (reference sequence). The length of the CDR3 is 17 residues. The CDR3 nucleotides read TGTGCCACCAGCAGAGATTGGGGGGTGGGGAGCACAGATACGCAGTATTTT. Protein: CATSRDWGVGSTDTQYF.

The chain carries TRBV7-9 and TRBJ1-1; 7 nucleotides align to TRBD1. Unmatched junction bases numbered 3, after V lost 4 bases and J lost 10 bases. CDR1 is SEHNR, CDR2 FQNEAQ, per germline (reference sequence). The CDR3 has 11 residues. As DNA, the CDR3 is TGTGCCAGCAGCTCGCGACAGGGAGCTTTCTTT. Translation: CASSSRQGAFF.